Presented here are 9 T cell receptor beta chains from one specimen sequenced in a study of blood T cell repertoires in COVID-19. Data came from immunoSEQ multiplex PCR; TCRdb stores just in-frame clones and leaves some out. The table shows hundreds of thousands of clones, with approximately 87% occurring only once. The sample was peripheral blood. Source of these receptors: a woman aged 50 to 60 with COVID-19, enrolled during active disease.

The sample holds many counts of this clone. The CDR3 DNA is TGTGCCAGCAGCTTCGCGAGCGGGAGCGAAAATGAGCAGTTCTTC. Its translation is CASSFASGSENEQFF. The V gene is TRBV7-2, the J gene TRBJ2-1, with TRBD2 identical over 8 bases. V shed 3 bases and J 7 bases; nucleotides not matched to a gene: 8. The V gene's germline CDR1 is SGHTA and CDR2 FQGNSA. The CDR3 has 15 residues.

The chain employs TRBV6-5 and TRBJ2-5, with 8 bases fitting TRBD2. With V trimmed by 7 bases and J by 7 bases, 14 bases remained unmatched. CDR3 length: 15 residues. CDR1 and CDR2 from the germline V gene are MNHEY and SVGAGI. The CDR3 sequence is CASNPTAGGGGTQYF. The CDR3, as DNA: TGTGCCAGCAACCCTACGGCGGGGGGAGGTGGGACCCAGTACTTC.

The chain has TRBV19 and TRBJ2-4; D remains unclear. The germline V and J ends were trimmed by 5 bases and 0 bases, with 11 bases remaining between them. The CDR3 has 15 residues. Germline CDR1 reads LNHDA; CDR2 reads SQIVND (reference sequence). This CDR3 is CASSARALAKNIQYF. CDR3 sequence (DNA): TGTGCCAGTAGTGCTCGTGCACTAGCCAAAAACATTCAGTACTTC. Full variable domain (outside the CDR3, taken from reference TRBV19 and TRBJ2-4): DGGITQSPKYLFRKEGQNVTLSCEQNLNHDAMYWYRQDPGQGLRLIYYSQIVNDFQKGDIAEGYSVSREKKESFPLTVTSAQKNPTAFYLCASSARALAKNIQYFGAGTRLSVL.

CDR3 loop: CASSPGGGRIYEQYF. Written as DNA, the CDR3 is TGTGCCAGCAGCCCCGGGGGCGGGAGAATCTACGAGCAGTACTTC. The rearrangement links TRBV7-3 to TRBJ2-7; D is possibly TRBD2 (7 bases). V lost 5 bases and J 3 bases, leaving 17 bases between the germline ends. The CDR3 sequence is 15 residues long. From germline, CDR1 is SGHTA and CDR2 FQGTGA. Using reference TRBV7-3 and TRBJ2-7 for the parts outside the CDR3, the full variable domain is GAGVSQTPSNKVTEKGKYVELRCDPISGHTALYWYRQSLGQGPEFLIYFQGTGAADDSGLPNDRFFAVRPEGSVSTLKIQRTERGDSAVYLCASSPGGGRIYEQYFGPGTRLTVT.

The gene calls are TRBV3-1 (or the pseudogene TRBV3-2) and TRBJ2-7; D is unresolved. Trimming removed 1 base at V and 4 bases at J, with 14 bases between. Germline CDR1 is LGHDT and CDR2 is YNNKEL (reference sequence). The CDR3 is made up of 15 amino acids. The CDR3 sequence is CASSQGAGPGYEQYF. CDR3 bases: TGTGCCAGCAGCCAAGGTGCAGGTCCCGGTTACGAGCAGTACTTC.

The V and J genes are TRBV11-1 and TRBJ2-3; D call uncertain. The CDR3 runs 13 residues. CDR1 is SGHAT and CDR2 is FQDESV in the germline V gene (reference sequence). Trimming removed 3 bases at V and 6 bases at J, with 10 bases between. The CDR3 reads CASSFQISDTQYF. CDR3 DNA: TGTGCCAGCAGCTTCCAGATCTCCGATACGCAGTATTTT. The whole variable domain, filled in from reference TRBV11-1 and TRBJ2-3, reads EAEVAQSPRYKITEKSQAVAFWCDPISGHATLYWYRQILGQGPELLVQFQDESVVDDSQLPKDRFSAERLKGVDSTLKIQPAELGDSAMYLCASSFQISDTQYFGPGTRLTVL.

The J gene is TRBJ2-5, the V gene TRBV5-6, with D possibly matching TRBD2 (6 bases). The CDR3 sequence is 13 residues long. Trimming took 4 bases from V and 5 from J, leaving 12 bases between them. Germline CDR1 and CDR2: SGHDT and YYEEEE. CDR3: CASSPRLVETQYF. The CDR3 DNA is TGTGCCAGCAGCCCCAGACTAGTGGAGACCCAGTACTTC.

V is TRBV5-1 and J is TRBJ2-3; 9 positions match TRBD1. This CDR3 spans 13 amino acids. With V trimmed by 4 bases and J by 5 bases, 2 bases remained unmatched. Per germline, CDR1 SGHRS and CDR2 YFSETQ. The CDR3 DNA reads as TGCGCCAGCAGCGGGACAGGGCTAGATACGCAGTATTTT. Protein product: CASSGTGLDTQYF.

V is TRBV5-1 and J is TRBJ2-6; D uncertain. This CDR3 spans 15 amino acids. Germline CDR1 and CDR2: SGHRS and YFSETQ. Trimming removed 0 bases at V and 0 bases at J, with 4 bases between. The CDR3 loop is CASSLVASGANVLTF. The CDR3 coding sequence is TGCGCCAGCAGCTTGGTGGCCTCTGGGGCCAACGTCCTGACTTTC.